This TCR beta chain appears in the sequencing data of a study of blood T cell repertoires in COVID-19. Study-level background: Researchers got acute and convalescent COVID-19 samples from the United States, Italy and Spain. T cells, B-cell-depleted T cells, or PBMCs supplied cDNA or gDNA.

The authors' processing: Amplification of reference gene primers was used by the study to estimate nucleated cell counts. Sequenced by immunoSEQ multiplex PCR; TCRdb stores in-frame clones only, minus some. V, J and clone size are taken as reported in that table, and D and trimming were inferred from the DNA itself. The repertoire includes about 97,000 clones, approximately 91% of them detected once, and about 3.9% sits in the top ten. The CDR3 spans 18 residues. Trimming at V came to 5 bases and at J to 2 bases, leaving 13 bases not matched to a gene. Looked up from germline, CDR1 is SGHNT and CDR2 is YYREEE (reference sequence).

This sequence originates from a man aged 18 to 30 with acute or convalescent COVID-19. V is TRBV5-4 and J is TRBJ2-2; 9 nucleotides match TRBD2. Sequencing was performed on peripheral blood. The CDR3 loop reads CASSSIAGVVKNTGELFF. Written as DNA, the CDR3 is TGTGCCAGCAGTTCCATAGCGGGAGTCGTTAAAAACACCGGGGAGCTGTTTTTT.